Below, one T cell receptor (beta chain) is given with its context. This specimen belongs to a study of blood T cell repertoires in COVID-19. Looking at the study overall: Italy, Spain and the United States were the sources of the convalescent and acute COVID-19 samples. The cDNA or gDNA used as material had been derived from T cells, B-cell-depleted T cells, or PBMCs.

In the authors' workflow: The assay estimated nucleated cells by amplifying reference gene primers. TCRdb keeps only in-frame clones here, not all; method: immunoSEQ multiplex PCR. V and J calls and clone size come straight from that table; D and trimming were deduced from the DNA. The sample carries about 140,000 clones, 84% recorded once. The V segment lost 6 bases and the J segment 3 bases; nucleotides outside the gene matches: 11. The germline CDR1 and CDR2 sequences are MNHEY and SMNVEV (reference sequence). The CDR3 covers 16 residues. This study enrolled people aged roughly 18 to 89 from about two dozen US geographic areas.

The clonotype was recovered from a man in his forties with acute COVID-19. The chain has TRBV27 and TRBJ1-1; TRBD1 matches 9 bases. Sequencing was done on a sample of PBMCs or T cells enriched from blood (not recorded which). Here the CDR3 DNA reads TGTGCCAGCAGCCCTCTACAGGGGGCAGGGGACACTGAAGCTTTCTTT. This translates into CASSPLQGAGDTEAFF.